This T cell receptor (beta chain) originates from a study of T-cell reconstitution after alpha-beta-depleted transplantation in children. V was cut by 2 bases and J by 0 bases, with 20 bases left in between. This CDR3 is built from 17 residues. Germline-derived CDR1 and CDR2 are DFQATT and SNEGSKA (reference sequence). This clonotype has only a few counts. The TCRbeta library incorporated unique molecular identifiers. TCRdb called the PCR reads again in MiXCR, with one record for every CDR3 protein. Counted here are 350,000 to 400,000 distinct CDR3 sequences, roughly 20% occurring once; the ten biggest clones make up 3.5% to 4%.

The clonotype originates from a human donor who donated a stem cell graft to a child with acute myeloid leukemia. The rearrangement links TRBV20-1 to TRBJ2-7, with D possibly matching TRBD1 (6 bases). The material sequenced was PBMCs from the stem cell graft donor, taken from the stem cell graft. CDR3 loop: CSARRLGAGASSYEQYF. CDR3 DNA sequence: TGCAGTGCTAGACGTCTGGGGGCTGGCGCGAGCTCCTACGAGCAGTACTTC.